What follows are 32 T cell receptor beta chains derived from one specimen sequenced in a study of control samples from healthy donors and cancer patients. TCRdb's copy holds only in-frame clones and misses some; the assay was immunoSEQ multiplex PCR. Of some 150,000 clones detected, less than 95% appear once; the ten largest clones hold about 15%. Sequencing was done on a sample of PBMCs. The receptors were gathered from a man aged 55 to 70 with colorectal cancer.

V is TRBV5-1 and J is TRBJ2-3; 8 positions agree with TRBD1. The CDR3 contains 17 residues. The V gene's germline CDR1 is SGHRS and CDR2 YFSETQ. The J segment lost 0 bases and the V segment lost 5 bases, leaving 11 bases of the junction unmatched. The CDR3 DNA follows: TGCGCCAGCAGGGACAGGGTCCTTATTTCTAGCACAGATACGCAGTATTTT. It is translated as CASRDRVLISSTDTQYF.

V is TRBV27 and J is TRBJ2-7, with 7 bases that match TRBD1. Germline V gene sequence: CDR1 MNHEY, CDR2 SMNVEV (reference sequence). This CDR3 is built from 11 residues. V shed 10 bases and J 6 bases; nucleotides not matched to a gene: 6. The CDR3 region is CATRTGVEQYF. The CDR3 nucleotides are TGTGCCACCCGTACAGGGGTCGAGCAGTACTTC.

The rearrangement links TRBV9 to TRBJ2-7, with 7 bases fitting TRBD1. The V segment lost 4 bases and the J segment 5 bases; nucleotides outside the gene matches: 9. The CDR3 covers 14 residues. Germline V lookup: CDR1 SGDLS, CDR2 YYNGEE. CDR3 DNA sequence: TGTGCCAGCAGCAGACAGGGCAGGTTCAACGAGCAGTACTTC. This gives the protein CASSRQGRFNEQYF.

The gene calls are TRBV6-6 and TRBJ1-4; 7 bases fit TRBD1. The CDR3 runs to 13 residues. Germline CDR1 reads MNHNY; CDR2 reads SVGAGI (reference sequence). V lost 10 bases and J lost 3; bases outside the gene matches: 5. The CDR3 protein is CATGTDSNEKLFF. The CDR3 bases are TGTGCCACCGGGACAGACTCTAATGAAAAACTGTTTTTT.

J is TRBJ1-2 and V is TRBV28; unclear D gene. Trimming took off 4 bases at V and 8 bases at J, with 8 bases between the two ends. CDR1 and CDR2 (germline): MDHEN, SYDVKM. The CDR3 covers 11 residues. The CDR3 loop is CASSSDVGYTF. Written as DNA, the CDR3 is TGTGCCAGCAGTTCTGACGTAGGCTACACCTTC.

The chain joins TRBV19 to TRBJ2-7; TRBD2 matches at 8 bases. V gave up 5 bases and J gave up 2 bases; unmatched junction bases: 8. There are 15 residues in the CDR3. The V gene's germline CDR1 is LNHDA and CDR2 SQIVND (reference sequence). DNA of the CDR3: TGTGCCAGTAGTGGGGGGCCGGGACTAGCCTACGAGCAGTACTTC. Its translation: CASSGGPGLAYEQYF.

The genes are TRBV19 and TRBJ2-3; TRBD1 matches at 7 bases. CDR1 is LNHDA and CDR2 is SQIVND in the germline V gene (reference sequence). This CDR3 contains 13 residues. V gave up 8 bases and J gave up 1 base; unmatched junction bases: 3. The CDR3 region has the DNA TGTGCCAGTGGTACAGGGGGCACAGATACGCAGTATTTT. Residues: CASGTGGTDTQYF.

The chain joins TRBV24-1 to TRBJ2-1; D is ambiguous. Per the germline V gene, CDR1 is KGHDR and CDR2 is SFDVKD. With 10 bases removed from V and 0 bases from J, the gap between germline ends came to 15 bases. The CDR3 runs 15 residues. The chain's CDR3 is CATSRARSSYNEQFF. The CDR3 nucleotides read TGTGCCACATCCCGCGCACGGAGCTCCTACAATGAGCAGTTCTTC.

A note on this clone: The germline gene is not matched at one end of the junction; a read error may be the cause. V is TRBV25-1 and J is TRBJ1-4; tentatively, D is TRBD1 (5 bases). The CDR3 has 15 residues. Germline CDR1 is MGHDK and CDR2 is SYGVNS. Written as DNA, the CDR3 is TGTGCCAGCAGCGAATGGGGGGTGGGTAATGAAAAACTGTTTTTT. Encoded protein: CASSEWGVGNEKLFF.

V is TRBV6-4 and J is TRBJ2-1; no clear D gene. Trimming removed 5 bases from V and 0 bases from J, with 11 bases in between. The V gene's germline CDR1 is MRHNA and CDR2 SNTAGT. The CDR3 has 15 residues. The CDR3 spells CASSLERSSYNEQFF. CDR3 sequence (DNA): TGTGCCAGCAGTTTAGAAAGGAGCTCCTACAATGAGCAGTTCTTC.

The chain has TRBV3-1 (or the pseudogene TRBV3-2) and TRBJ1-1; D is undetermined. Per germline, CDR1 LGHDT and CDR2 YNNKEL (reference sequence). Trimming left V 0 bases short and J 5 bases short, with 4 bases between. This CDR3 spans 12 amino acids. The CDR3 spells CASSQDGTEAFF. CDR3 bases: TGTGCCAGCAGCCAAGACGGAACTGAAGCTTTCTTT.

The J gene is TRBJ2-3, the V gene TRBV5-1; the D is unclear. This CDR3 has 15 residues. V lost 0 bases to trimming and J lost 0 bases, with 8 bases between them. Germline V gives CDR1 SGHRS, CDR2 YFSETQ. CDR3 bases: TGCGCCAGCAGCTTGGCACAGAGCAGCACAGATACGCAGTATTTT. Amino acid sequence: CASSLAQSSTDTQYF.

This clone appeared once. Other DNA sequences in the sample encode the same CDR3. V usage is TRBV11-2 and J usage is TRBJ1-1; D is undetermined. Germline V gene lookup returns CDR1 SGHAT and CDR2 FQNNGV. V was shortened by 0 bases and J by 2 bases, with 4 bases between the two germline ends. The CDR3 contains 13 residues. The CDR3 here is CASSLDGNTEAFF. CDR3 DNA: TGTGCCAGCAGCTTAGACGGAAACACTGAAGCTTTCTTT.

Here the CDR3 reads CASSALGYTF. CDR3 bases: TGTGCCAGCAGCGCCCTTGGCTACACCTTC. The gene calls are TRBV9 and TRBJ1-2, with D uncertain. V lost 3 bases and J lost 7, with 4 bases in between. The CDR3 covers 10 residues. CDR1 SGDLS and CDR2 YYNGEE come from the germline V gene.

The V and J genes are TRBV7-9 and TRBJ1-4; tentative D call: TRBD1 (5 bases). CDR1 and CDR2 (germline): SEHNR, FQNEAQ (reference sequence). The V gene lost 5 bases and the J gene lost 7 bases, with 20 bases spanning the gap. This CDR3 region has 16 residues. The CDR3 loop is CASSRSFGTEAEKLFF. The CDR3 region has the DNA TGTGCCAGCAGCCGAAGCTTCGGGACTGAAGCTGAAAAACTGTTTTTT.

The V and J genes are TRBV6-5 and TRBJ1-2, with 7 bases lining up with TRBD1. The CDR3 spans 14 residues. In germline, CDR1 is MNHEY, CDR2 SVGAGI. V gave up 0 bases and J gave up 4 bases; unmatched junction bases: 2. The CDR3: CASSYSGQSYGYTF. DNA of the CDR3: TGTGCCAGCAGTTACTCGGGACAGAGCTATGGCTACACCTTC.

J is TRBJ1-5 and V is TRBV19, with D tentatively TRBD1 (5 bases). V was cut by 9 bases and J by 3 bases, with 12 bases left in between. This CDR3 is 13 amino acids long. The germline V gene encodes CDR1 LNHDA and CDR2 SQIVND (reference sequence). CDR3 coding DNA: TGTGCCAGCACGGGACTCCTCAATCAGCCCCAGCATTTT. As protein: CASTGLLNQPQHF.

This chain connects TRBV10-1 to TRBJ1-3; TRBD1 might be the D (5 bases). The CDR3 extends over 13 amino acids. V lost 6 bases and J 2 bases, leaving 8 bases between the germline ends. CDR1 and CDR2 (germline): WNHNN, SYGVQD (reference sequence). CDR3 residues: CASSREAGNTIYF. In nucleotides, the CDR3 is TGCGCCAGCAGCAGGGAGGCTGGAAACACCATATATTTT.

The gene calls are TRBV2 and TRBJ1-2; D is perhaps TRBD1 (6 bases). There are 15 residues in the CDR3. Germline loops: CDR1 SNHLY, CDR2 FYNNEI. With 8 bases removed from V and 2 bases from J, the gap between germline ends came to 18 bases. The DNA for the CDR3 is TGTGCCAGCGGTGGGACACCTCAATCAAACTATGGCTACACCTTC. It codes for CASGGTPQSNYGYTF.

This sequence joins TRBV28 and TRBJ1-2, with 9 bases lining up with TRBD1. There are 12 residues in the CDR3. Germline trimming cut 7 bases from V and 8 bases from J; bases unmatched to any gene: 5. Germline V gene data show CDR1 as MDHEN and CDR2 as SYDVKM. CDR3 coding DNA: TGTGCCAGCACCGAACAGGGGGCCGGCTACACCTTC. Encoded protein: CASTEQGAGYTF.

In regard to this clone: This sample also contains other DNA sequences that code for the same CDR3. V and J are TRBV2 and TRBJ2-7; a weak D match, TRBD2 (5 bases). Germline-derived CDR1 and CDR2 are SNHLY and FYNNEI. V was trimmed by 3 bases and J by 3 bases, leaving 12 bases between them. The CDR3 loop spans 14 amino acids. CDR3 in DNA: TGTGCCAGCAGTGATCGATCGGGGTACTACGAGCAGTACTTC. It is translated as CASSDRSGYYEQYF.

This rearrangement joins TRBV9 to TRBJ2-3, with D possibly being TRBD2 (6 bases). Trimming cost V 0 bases and J 4 bases, with 12 bases left between them. The CDR3 consists of 15 residues. From germline, CDR1 is SGDLS and CDR2 YYNGEE. The CDR3 DNA reads TGTGCCAGCAGCGTAGCCGGGGGATCGGCAGATACGCAGTATTTT. Translated: CASSVAGGSADTQYF.

The genes are TRBV5-4 and TRBJ1-5; the match to TRBD1 covers 9 bases. This CDR3 has 15 amino acids. Looked up from germline, CDR1 is SGHNT and CDR2 is YYREEE (reference sequence). V was pared by 4 bases and J by 6 bases, with 8 bases of the junction left unmatched. This chain's CDR3 is CASSPGQGVGQPQHF. The CDR3 DNA is TGTGCCAGCAGCCCGGGACAGGGAGTAGGTCAGCCCCAGCATTTT.

The gene calls are TRBV11-2 and TRBJ1-3; D is possibly TRBD1 (6 bases). CDR3 length: 16 residues. Germline-derived CDR1 and CDR2 are SGHAT and FQNNGV. Trimming left V 2 bases short and J 0 bases short, with 11 bases between. CDR3 nucleotides: TGTGCCAGCAGCTTATGGGACAAGAGCTCTGGAAACACCATATATTTT. Protein product: CASSLWDKSSGNTIYF.

The V call is TRBV30, the J call TRBJ2-7, with D perhaps matching TRBD2 (5 bases). V gave up 0 bases and J gave up 6 bases, with 9 bases separating them. The CDR3 spans 12 residues. In germline, CDR1 is GTSNPN, CDR2 SVGIG (reference sequence). CDR3 DNA: TGTGCCTGGAGTGTAACGGGGTCCGAGCAGTACTTC. Encoded protein: CAWSVTGSEQYF.

The V gene is TRBV6-5, the J gene TRBJ2-3; D call uncertain. From germline, CDR1 is MNHEY and CDR2 SVGAGI. V was trimmed by 6 bases and J by 1 base, leaving 5 bases between them. The CDR3 runs to 12 residues. The CDR3 region is CASRLGTDTQYF. CDR3 DNA sequence: TGTGCCAGCAGGCTGGGCACAGATACGCAGTATTTT.

The chain recombines TRBV27 with TRBJ2-1; D unclear. This CDR3 is built from 12 residues. CDR1 MNHEY and CDR2 SMNVEV come from the germline V gene (reference sequence). V was cut by 5 bases and J by 0 bases, with 2 bases left in between. The CDR3: CASSPSYNEQFF. CDR3 in DNA: TGTGCCAGCAGTCCCTCCTACAATGAGCAGTTCTTC.

The gene calls are TRBV7-6 and TRBJ2-3; TRBD2 matches 10 bases. This CDR3 has 16 amino acids. V lost 1 base and J lost 5; bases outside the gene matches: 6. Germline CDR1 and CDR2: SGHVS and FNYEAQ. The CDR3: CASSLVSGGGEDTQYF. CDR3 nucleotide sequence: TGTGCCAGCAGCTTAGTAAGCGGGGGGGGTGAAGATACGCAGTATTTT.

The chain couples TRBV7-8 to TRBJ2-7; 10 bases agree with TRBD2. The CDR3 totals 14 residues. The germline V gene encodes CDR1 SGHVS and CDR2 FQNEAQ. Trimming cost V 5 bases and J 5 bases; bases outside gene matches: 6. CDR3 nucleotides: TGTGCCAGCAGCATAAGCGGGGGGGCCGACGAGCAGTACTTC. Translated: CASSISGGADEQYF.

This rearrangement joins TRBV2 to TRBJ1-4; 7 bases line up with TRBD1. This CDR3 is 15 amino acids long. CDR1 SNHLY and CDR2 FYNNEI come from the germline V gene. The J segment lost 5 bases and the V segment lost 4 bases, leaving 7 bases of the junction unmatched. This chain's CDR3 is CASSGSYRGNEKLFF. The CDR3 nucleotides are TGTGCCAGCAGTGGAAGTTACAGGGGAAATGAAAAACTGTTTTTT. Filled out from reference TRBV2 and TRBJ1-4, the complete variable domain reads EPEVTQTPSHQVTQMGQEVILRCVPISNHLYFYWYRQILGQKVEFLVSFYNNEISEKSEIFDDQFSVERPDGSNFTLKIRSTKLEDSAMYFCASSGSYRGNEKLFFGSGTQLSVL.

This clone was seen a single time. This chain connects TRBV5-1 to TRBJ1-4; 9 bases are shared with TRBD1. V was clipped by 0 bases and J by 4 bases; unmatched bases: 4. Germline CDR1 and CDR2: SGHRS and YFSETQ. The CDR3 runs to 16 residues. This CDR3 reads CASSLAGQGYNEKLFF. The DNA for the CDR3 is TGCGCCAGCAGCTTGGCCGGACAGGGGTATAATGAAAAACTGTTTTTT.

The chain uses TRBV19 and TRBJ2-1, with D possibly called TRBD1 or TRBD2 (5 bases each). Germline-derived CDR1 and CDR2 are LNHDA and SQIVND (reference sequence). The V gene lost 5 bases and the J gene lost 8 bases, with 16 bases spanning the gap. The CDR3 length is 14 residues. CDR3 amino acids: CASSAGTPTDEQFF. CDR3 coding DNA: TGTGCCAGTAGTGCCGGGACCCCAACCGATGAGCAGTTCTTC.